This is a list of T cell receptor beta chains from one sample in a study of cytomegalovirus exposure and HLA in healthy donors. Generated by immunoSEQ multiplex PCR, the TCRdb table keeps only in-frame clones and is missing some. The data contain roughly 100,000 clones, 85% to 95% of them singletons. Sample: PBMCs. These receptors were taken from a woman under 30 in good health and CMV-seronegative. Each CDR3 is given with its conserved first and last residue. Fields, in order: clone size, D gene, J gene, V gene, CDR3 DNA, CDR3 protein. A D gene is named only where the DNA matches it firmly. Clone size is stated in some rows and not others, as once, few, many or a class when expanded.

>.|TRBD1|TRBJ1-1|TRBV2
TGTGCCAGCAGAAGGGACAGGGGGAACACTGAAGCTTTCTTT
CASRRDRGNTEAFF
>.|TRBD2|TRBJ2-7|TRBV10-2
TGCGCCAGCAGTGAGCGGACTAGCGGGCCTGCCTACGAGCAGTACTTC
CASSERTSGPAYEQYF
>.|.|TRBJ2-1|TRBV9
TGTGCCAGCGGCTTAGAGCGGGCCCCATACAATGAGCAGTTCTTC
CASGLERAPYNEQFF
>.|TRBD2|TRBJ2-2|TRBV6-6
TGTGCCAGCAACTTTGGGGTAGCGGGAATGGCCGGGGAGCTGTTTTTT
CASNFGVAGMAGELFF
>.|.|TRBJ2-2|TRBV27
TGTGCCAGCAGTTTCAGCGGGAACACCGGGGAGCTGTTTTTT
CASSFSGNTGELFF
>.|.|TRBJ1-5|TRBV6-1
TGTGCCAGCAGTGAAAAGAGAGGTTATAGCAATCAGCCCCAGCATTTT
CASSEKRGYSNQPQHF
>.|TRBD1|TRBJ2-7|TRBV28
TGTGCCAGCAGTTTAGTAGACAGGGGAGATCGCTACGAGCAGTACTTC
CASSLVDRGDRYEQYF
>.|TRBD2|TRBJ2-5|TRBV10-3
TGTGCCATCAGGGGGACTAGCGGGGGAAACCAAGAGACCCAGTACTTC
CAIRGTSGGNQETQYF
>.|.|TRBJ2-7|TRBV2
TGTGCCAGCAGCGACCTTTGGGGCAGGGCCCACGAGCAGTACTTC
CASSDLWGRAHEQYF
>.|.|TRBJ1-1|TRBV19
TGTGCCAGTACCCCGGAGCTAATGGTAAGGAACACTGAAGCTTTCTTT
CASTPELMVRNTEAFF
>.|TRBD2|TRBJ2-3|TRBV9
TGTGCCAGCAGCCCAAGAACCGGGACTAGCGGGGGCACAGATACGCAGTATTTT
CASSPRTGTSGGTDTQYF
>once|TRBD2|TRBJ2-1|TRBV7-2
TGTGCCAGCAGCTTAGTAGGCCTAGCGGGGAACGAGCAGTTCTTC
CASSLVGLAGNEQFF
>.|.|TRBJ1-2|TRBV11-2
TGTGCCAGCAGCTTAGATCGAGGCAGGGCAGCTAACTATGGCTACACCTTC
CASSLDRGRAANYGYTF
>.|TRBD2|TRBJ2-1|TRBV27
TGTGCCAGCAGTCCACTCCTAGCGGGCCAATACAATGAGCAGTTCTTC
CASSPLLAGQYNEQFF
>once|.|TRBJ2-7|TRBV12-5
TGTGCTAGTGGTTTGGACACCCCCTACGAGCAGTACTTC
CASGLDTPYEQYF
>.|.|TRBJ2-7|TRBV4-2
TGTGCCAGCAGCCAAGGGACAGACTACGAGCAGTACTTC
CASSQGTDYEQYF
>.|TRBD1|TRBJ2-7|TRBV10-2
TGCGCCAGCATCCCAGGGGGAGCCTACGAGCAGTACTTC
CASIPGGAYEQYF
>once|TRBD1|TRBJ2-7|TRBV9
TGTGCCAGCAGCCCGAGGACAGGCTACGAGCAGTACTTC
CASSPRTGYEQYF
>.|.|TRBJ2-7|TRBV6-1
TGTGCCAGCAGCCCAGGGGTAACCTACGAGCAGTACTTC
CASSPGVTYEQYF
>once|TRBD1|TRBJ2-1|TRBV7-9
TGTGCCAGCAGCTTATATGGACAGGGATGGGGTAATGAGCAGTTCTTC
CASSLYGQGWGNEQFF
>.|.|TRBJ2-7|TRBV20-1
TGCAGTGCTAGCAGGGAAAGGCAGTACTTC
CSASRERQYF
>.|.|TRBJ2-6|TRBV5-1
TGCGCCAGCAGCTTACATGCTGGGGCCAACGTCCTGACTTTC
CASSLHAGANVLTF
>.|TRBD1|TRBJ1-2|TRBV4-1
TGCGCCAGCAGCCAGGGACAGGTTAACTATGGCTACACCTTC
CASSQGQVNYGYTF
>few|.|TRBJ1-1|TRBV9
TGTGCCAGCAGGCCAGGGTCCATGAACACTGAAGCTTTCTTT
CASRPGSMNTEAFF
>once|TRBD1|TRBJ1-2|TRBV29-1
TGCAGCGTGACGGACAGGGGGACCCACTATGGCTACACCTTC
CSVTDRGTHYGYTF
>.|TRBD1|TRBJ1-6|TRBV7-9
TGTGCCAGCAGCCGGGGACAGGGGGCTTATACGTCCTATAATTCACCCCTCCACTTT
CASSRGQGAYTSYNSPLHF
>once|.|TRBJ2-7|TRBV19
TGTGCCAGTAGTGGGGACTGTAGGTACTACGAGCAGTACTTC
CASSGDCRYYEQYF
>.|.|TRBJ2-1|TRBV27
TGTGCCAGCAGTTTATCCCCCAATTCCCTAAGACTCCACCCTCCTTACAATGAGCAGTTCTTC
CASSLSPNSLRLHPPYNEQFF
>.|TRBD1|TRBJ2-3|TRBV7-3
TGTGCCAGCAGCCCCCCGGGACAGGGATCAGATACGCAGTATTTT
CASSPPGQGSDTQYF
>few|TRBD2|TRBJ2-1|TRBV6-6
TGTGCCAGCAGAGGACTAGCGGGAAACAATGAGCAGTTCTTC
CASRGLAGNNEQFF
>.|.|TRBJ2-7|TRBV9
TGTGCCAGCAGCGTAGCTGAACAGGGCTCCTACGAGCAGTACTTC
CASSVAEQGSYEQYF
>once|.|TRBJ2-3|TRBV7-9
TGTGCCAGCAGCTTGTCCGAGGACACAGATACGCAGTATTTT
CASSLSEDTDTQYF
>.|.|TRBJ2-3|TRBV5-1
TGCGCCAGCAGCCAAACCGCAGGGATAGGTGGCACAGATACGCAGTATTTT
CASSQTAGIGGTDTQYF